This record looks at one TCR beta chain sequence and its context. A read error may account for a junction end that differs from germline. The sample belongs to a study of T-cell reconstitution after alpha-beta-depleted transplantation in children. Preparing the TCRbeta library involved the use of unique molecular identifiers. One entry per CDR3 protein, called by TCRdb with MiXCR from the PCR reads. The sample holds 300,000 to 400,000 distinct CDR3 sequences, approximately 12% seen once. CDR1 is SGHTA and CDR2 is FQGNSA in the germline V gene. The CDR3 sequence is 16 residues long. This clonotype was sampled from a human donor who donated a stem cell graft to a child with Fanconi anemia. This chain links TRBV7-2 with TRBJ1-2; perhaps TRBD1 as D (6 bases). The material sequenced was PBMCs, taken from the stem cell graft. CDR3 residues: CASSVANWGTNYGYTF. Here the CDR3 DNA reads TGTGCCAGCAGCGTAGCCAACTGGGGGACAAACTATGGCTACACCTTC. Full variable domain (missing parts from reference TRBV7-2 and TRBJ1-2): GAGVSQSPSNKVTEKGKDVELRCDPISGHTALYWYRQSLGQGLEFLIYFQGNSAPDKSGLPSDRFSAERTGGSVSTLTIQRTQQEDSAVYLCASSVANWGTNYGYTFGSGTRLTVV.